The TCR beta chain under discussion was sequenced for a study of T-cell memory formation after mild COVID-19. Overall study context: TCR clustering was largely donor specific.

TCRdb recomputed calls from the 5' RACE reads with MiXCR, one row per CDR3 protein. The sample lists some 320,000 distinct CDR3 sequences; around an eighth were seen once. This CDR3 has 15 amino acids. Germline-derived CDR1 and CDR2 are SGHRS and YFSETQ. The V segment lost 0 bases and the J segment 5 bases; nucleotides outside the gene matches: 7. Sequences were obtained from PBMCs or a T cell subset sorted from them (not recorded which). This TCR was recovered from a man aged 18 to 29 who had mild COVID-19 (a few samples of this study predate the infection). Cell type and time point are not known. V usage is TRBV5-1 and J usage is TRBJ1-2; 7 nucleotides align to TRBD1. The DNA of the CDR3 is TGCGCCAGCAGCTTGGCCCTGACAGGGCTTTATGGCTACACCTTC. It specifies CASSLALTGLYGYTF.